Below, 22 T cell receptor beta chains from the same sample are listed, as sequenced in a study of blood T cells in healthy people across ages. A J-beta primer mix and a sample-barcoded 5' primer were used in a second PCR of about 6 to 12 cycles. TCRdb reprocessed the 5' RACE reads via MiXCR and lists one record per CDR3 protein. The sample lists some 940,000 distinct CDR3 sequences; 25% to 35% were seen once. This same sample was also taken into another study, of T cells of mothers and their children.

Sample: blood. The receptor set was obtained from a woman aged 40 to 49 in good health.

V usage is TRBV2 and J usage is TRBJ2-3, with 11 bases aligning to TRBD2. Germline-derived CDR1 and CDR2 are SNHLY and FYNNEI. This CDR3 has 16 amino acids. Trimming at V came to 6 bases and at J to 2 bases, leaving 7 bases not matched to a gene. This chain's CDR3 is CASSRLAGLLTDTQYF. In DNA form, the CDR3 reads TGTGCCAGCAGCAGACTAGCGGGACTCCTCACAGATACGCAGTATTTT.

This clonotype was counted at least ten times. The chain couples TRBV5-1 to TRBJ2-7, with TRBD2 matching 10 bases. Germline V lookup: CDR1 SGHRS, CDR2 YFSETQ. V was clipped by 5 bases and J by 0 bases; unmatched bases: 5. This CDR3 has 15 residues. The CDR3 DNA sequence: TGCGCCAGCAGGCAAGGGACTAGCGACTCCTACGAGCAGTACTTC. Residues: CASRQGTSDSYEQYF.

This clonotype appeared a single time. The V and J genes are TRBV7-9 and TRBJ2-7, with 9 bases lining up with TRBD2. Judging by the DNA end, TRBJ2-5 fits better; the J call may be wrong. Germline CDR1 is SEHNR and CDR2 is FQNEAQ (reference sequence). This CDR3 is 17 amino acids long. CDR3 sequence (DNA): TGTGCCAGCAGCTCGGCCAGAGGCCTAGCGGGGATGCAGACCCAGTACTTC. The encoded protein is CASSSARGLAGMQTQYF.

This clonotype was counted only a few times. The rearrangement links TRBV4-3 to TRBJ2-7; 10 bases align to TRBD2. J gave up 2 bases and V 0 bases, and 4 bases lay outside the gene matches. Germline V gives CDR1 LGHNA, CDR2 YSLEER. The CDR3 covers 16 residues. CDR3 amino acids: CASSQDLSGGAYEQYF. As DNA, the CDR3 is TGCGCCAGCAGCCAAGATCTGAGCGGGGGGGCCTACGAGCAGTACTTC.

This clonotype has a handful of counts. The chain couples TRBV28 to TRBJ2-4; 7 bases match TRBD2. J was trimmed by 0 bases and V by 4 bases; bases with no gene match: 9. The CDR3 sequence is 17 residues long. Germline CDR1 reads MDHEN; CDR2 reads SYDVKM. CDR3 protein: CASSSQDGRLAKNIQYF. The CDR3 nucleotides read TGTGCCAGCAGTTCCCAGGACGGGAGGCTAGCCAAAAACATTCAGTACTTC.

The chain has TRBV14 and TRBJ2-1; 11 bases line up with TRBD2. The CDR3 length is 19 residues. The V gene's germline CDR1 is SGHDN and CDR2 FVKESK. With V trimmed by 2 bases and J by 6 bases, 15 bases remained unmatched. CDR3 sequence (DNA): TGTGCCAGCAGCCAATCCCACCTCAGACTAGCGGGGACGTCCAATGAGCAGTTCTTC. Residues: CASSQSHLRLAGTSNEQFF.

This clonotype has a handful of counts. The chain uses TRBV20-1 and TRBJ2-3; TRBD2 matches 8 bases. V was pared by 2 bases and J by 2 bases, with 9 bases of the junction left unmatched. CDR3 size: 16 residues. The germline V gene has CDR1 DFQATT and CDR2 SNEGSKA (reference sequence). The CDR3 is CSARPAGGENTDTQYF. The CDR3, as DNA: TGCAGTGCTAGACCGGCGGGGGGCGAGAACACAGATACGCAGTATTTT.

The rearrangement joins TRBV7-2 to TRBJ2-1; 16 positions agree with TRBD2. The V gene end was trimmed by 6 bases and the J gene end by 6 bases; junction bases not matched to a gene: 8. This CDR3 comprises 17 residues. CDR1 is SGHTA, CDR2 FQGNSA, per germline. The CDR3 region is CASRNPGLAGGGNEQFF. The CDR3 coding sequence is TGTGCCAGCAGGAACCCGGGACTAGCGGGGGGGGGCAATGAGCAGTTCTTC. The variable domain in full, completed from reference TRBV7-2 and TRBJ2-1, reads GAGVSQSPSNKVTEKGKDVELRCDPISGHTALYWYRQSLGQGLEFLIYFQGNSAPDKSGLPSDRFSAERTGGSVSTLTIQRTQQEDSAVYLCASRNPGLAGGGNEQFFGPGTRLTVL.

V gene TRBV18 combines with J gene TRBJ2-7; weak D call: TRBD1 (6 bases). The V end was cut by 0 bases, the J end by 2 bases, with 14 bases between. Germline CDR1 reads KGHSH; CDR2 reads LQKENI. CDR3 length: 16 amino acids. In DNA, the CDR3 is TGTGCCAGCTCACCACCTTGGCAGGGGCTAGCCTACGAGCAGTACTTC. It translates to CASSPPWQGLAYEQYF.

This clonotype was seen a handful of times. The CDR3: CASSITGGGGTDTQYF. As DNA, the CDR3 is TGTGCCAGCAGCATAACAGGGGGCGGGGGCACAGATACGCAGTATTTT. The chain couples TRBV9 to TRBJ2-3; 9 bases line up with TRBD1. This CDR3 region has 16 residues. In germline, CDR1 is SGDLS, CDR2 YYNGEE. V was pared by 4 bases and J by 1 base, with 7 bases of the junction left unmatched.

The table lists this clonotype with many counts. This chain links TRBV5-1 with TRBJ2-7, with TRBD2 matching 13 bases. The CDR3 has 17 residues. The germline V gene encodes CDR1 SGHRS and CDR2 YFSETQ. V shed 3 bases and J 2 bases; nucleotides not matched to a gene: 8. The CDR3 bases are TGCGCCAGCAGCTGGCAGACTAGCGGGGGGTCCACCTACGAGCAGTACTTC. Amino acid sequence: CASSWQTSGGSTYEQYF.

On this clonotype itself: It may be a read error: a sequence one base away is much more abundant. The CDR3 loop is CASSQGGSSYEQFF. CDR3 DNA: TGTGCCAGCAGCCAAGGCGGCAGTTCCTACGAGCAGTTCTTC. V gene TRBV7-2 combines with J gene TRBJ2-1; D not certain. CDR3 length: 14 amino acids. Trimming cost V 5 bases and J 10 bases, with 18 bases left between them. Germline assignment: CDR1 SGHTA and CDR2 FQGNSA.

The J gene is TRBJ1-1, the V gene TRBV7-2, with D perhaps TRBD1 (5 bases). V was pared by 0 bases and J by 1 base, with 15 bases between. Germline assignment: CDR1 SGHTA and CDR2 FQGNSA. The CDR3 has 17 residues. The CDR3 sequence is CASSLAGAGRSNTEAFF. The CDR3 DNA sequence: TGTGCCAGCAGCTTAGCGGGTGCAGGGAGGTCGAACACTGAAGCTTTCTTT.

There are a few counts of this clonotype. The chain uses TRBV12-3 or TRBV12-4 and TRBJ1-5; tentative D call: TRBD1 (5 bases). The CDR3 length is 15 residues. The ends were cut back, 2 bases at V and 3 bases at J, with 11 bases in the middle. CDR3 in amino acids: CASSLQGLDNQPQHF. The DNA of the CDR3 is TGTGCCAGCAGTTTACAGGGCTTGGACAATCAGCCCCAGCATTTT.

There are a few counts of this clonotype. This chain uses TRBV28 with TRBJ1-1; TRBD1 might be the D (6 bases). Germline lookup yields CDR1 MDHEN and CDR2 SYDVKM. This CDR3 has 15 amino acids. V was trimmed by 5 bases and J by 4 bases, leaving 17 bases between them. CDR3 DNA: TGTGCCAGCAGTCCTGCGACAGGCAAAACCACTGAAGCTTTCTTT. Translation: CASSPATGKTTEAFF.

The chain couples TRBV25-1 to TRBJ1-2; D is undetermined. This CDR3 is 12 amino acids long. V was pared by 9 bases and J by 7 bases, with 15 bases between. The germline V gene encodes CDR1 MGHDK and CDR2 SYGVNS. Here the CDR3 DNA reads TGTGCCAGTATATACCGCTACGGTGGCTACACCTTC. It yields the protein CASIYRYGGYTF.

This clonotype was counted many times. The chain recombines TRBV29-1 with TRBJ2-5, with 9 bases that match TRBD1. The length of the CDR3 is 15 residues. Germline V CDR1 and CDR2: SQVTM, ANQGSEA. V shed 8 bases and J 0 bases; nucleotides not matched to a gene: 10. CDR3 region: CSLMRGTGNQETQYF. The CDR3, as DNA: TGCAGCCTAATGAGGGGGACAGGGAACCAAGAGACCCAGTACTTC.

This clonotype has ten or more counts. The chain joins TRBV27 to TRBJ2-7; 12 bases fit TRBD1. J was trimmed by 6 bases and V by 8 bases; bases with no gene match: 23. The CDR3 extends over 19 amino acids. Germline values: CDR1 MNHEY, CDR2 SMNVEV (reference sequence). The CDR3 sequence: CASAVSFGGQGAPVGEQYF. The CDR3 nucleotides read TGTGCCAGCGCAGTTTCTTTTGGGGGACAGGGGGCCCCAGTCGGCGAGCAGTACTTC.

As for this clonotype: This may come from a read error, since a much larger clone is one base off. This chain links TRBV18 with TRBJ2-5; 8 nucleotides agree with TRBD1. The trim removed 2 bases at V and 4 bases at J, leaving 6 bases unmatched. This CDR3 is 15 amino acids long. Germline V gene lookup returns CDR1 KGHSH and CDR2 LQKENI. CDR3 loop: CASSPDPGQGETQYF. The CDR3 DNA reads as TGTGCCAGCTCACCAGACCCAGGACAGGGAGAGACCCAGTACTTC.

This clonotype has a count of ten or more. This chain connects TRBV6-6 to TRBJ2-7, with 7 bases fitting TRBD1. CDR1 and CDR2 from the germline V gene are MNHNY and SVGAGI (reference sequence). The CDR3 consists of 15 residues. With 6 bases clipped from V and 0 bases from J, the junction kept 8 bases outside the gene matches. The CDR3 here is CASRSLGGVSYEQYF. CDR3 DNA sequence: TGTGCCAGCAGGTCCCTAGGGGGCGTCTCCTACGAGCAGTACTTC.

On this clonotype itself: This sequence may be a read error, since a much larger clone differs from it by one base. The rearrangement joins TRBV4-2 to TRBJ2-3, with D unresolved. The germline V gene has CDR1 LGHNA and CDR2 YNFKEQ. The CDR3 totals 14 residues. V was trimmed by 0 bases and J by 4 bases, leaving 8 bases between them. The DNA for the CDR3 is TGTGCCAGCAGCCAAGATTTGTCCGCAGATACGCAGTATTTT. Translating it yields CASSQDLSADTQYF.

At least ten counts were recorded for this clonotype. The gene calls are TRBV5-1 and TRBJ2-7; D might be TRBD1 or TRBD2, each matching 5 bases. Germline-derived CDR1 and CDR2 are SGHRS and YFSETQ. V gave up 5 bases and J gave up 1 base, with 16 bases separating them. This CDR3 comprises 15 residues. For the CDR3, the DNA is TGCGCCAGCAGTGGCAAACCGGGGCTTTCCTACGAGCAGTACTTC. Its protein is CASSGKPGLSYEQYF. The whole variable domain, remainder taken from reference TRBV5-1 and TRBJ2-7, is KAGVTQTPRYLIKTRGQQVTLSCSPISGHRSVSWYQQTPGQGLQFLFEYFSETQRNKGNFPGRFSGRQFSNSRSEMNVSTLELGDSALYLCASSGKPGLSYEQYFGPGTRLTVT.